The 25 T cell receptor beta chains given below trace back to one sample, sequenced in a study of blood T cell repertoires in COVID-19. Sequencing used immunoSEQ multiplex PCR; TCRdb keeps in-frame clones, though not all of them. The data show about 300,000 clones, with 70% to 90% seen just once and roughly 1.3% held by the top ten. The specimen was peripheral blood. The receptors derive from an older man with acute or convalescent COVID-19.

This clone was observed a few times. The CDR3 DNA reads as TGTGCCAGCAAAGGGAGGGGGATGGCCCAGTACTTC. It translates to CASKGRGMAQYF. The chain recombines TRBV7-2 with TRBJ2-5; D is perhaps TRBD2 (7 bases). The CDR3 spans 12 residues. Trimming took 7 bases from V and 9 from J, leaving 15 bases between them. The germline CDR1 and CDR2 sequences are SGHTA and FQGNSA.

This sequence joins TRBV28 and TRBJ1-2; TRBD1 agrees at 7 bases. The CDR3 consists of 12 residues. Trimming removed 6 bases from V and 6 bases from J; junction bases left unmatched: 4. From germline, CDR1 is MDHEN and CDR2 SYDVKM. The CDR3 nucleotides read TGTGCCAGCAGGTGGCAGGGGGATGGCTACACCTTC. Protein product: CASRWQGDGYTF.

The CDR3 protein is CASSPQVRGETQYF. As DNA, the CDR3 is TGTGCCAGCTCACCACAAGTGCGAGGAGAGACCCAGTACTTC. V gene TRBV18 combines with J gene TRBJ2-5; D not certain. The CDR3 consists of 14 residues. Per the germline V gene, CDR1 is KGHSH and CDR2 is LQKENI. V lost 1 base to trimming and J lost 4 bases, with 10 bases between them.

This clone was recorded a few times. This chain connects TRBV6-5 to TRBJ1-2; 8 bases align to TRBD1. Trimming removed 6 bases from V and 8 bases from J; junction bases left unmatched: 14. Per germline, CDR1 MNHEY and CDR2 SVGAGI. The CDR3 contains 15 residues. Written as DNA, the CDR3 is TGTGCCAGCAGGAGAGGACAGGGAGGTTCTCTCGGCTACACCTTC. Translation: CASRRGQGGSLGYTF.

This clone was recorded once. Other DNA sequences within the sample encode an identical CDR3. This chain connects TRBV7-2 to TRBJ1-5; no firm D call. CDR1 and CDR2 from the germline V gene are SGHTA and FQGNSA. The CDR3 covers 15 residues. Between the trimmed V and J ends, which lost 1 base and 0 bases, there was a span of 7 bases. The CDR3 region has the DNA TGTGCCAGCAGCTTAGGTCAGTCTAGCAATCAGCCCCAGCATTTT. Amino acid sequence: CASSLGQSSNQPQHF.

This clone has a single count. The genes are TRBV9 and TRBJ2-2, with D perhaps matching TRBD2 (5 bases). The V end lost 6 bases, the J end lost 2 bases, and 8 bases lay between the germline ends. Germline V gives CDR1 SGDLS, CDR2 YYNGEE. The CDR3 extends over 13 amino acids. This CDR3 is CASTGVNTGELFF. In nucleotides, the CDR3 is TGTGCCAGCACCGGGGTAAACACCGGGGAGCTGTTTTTT.

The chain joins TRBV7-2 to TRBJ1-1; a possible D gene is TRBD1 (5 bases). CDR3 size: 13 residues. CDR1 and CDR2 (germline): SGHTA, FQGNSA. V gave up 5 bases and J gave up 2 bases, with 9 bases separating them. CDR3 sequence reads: CASSRGTNTEAFF. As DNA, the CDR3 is TGTGCCAGCAGCCGGGGGACCAACACTGAAGCTTTCTTT.

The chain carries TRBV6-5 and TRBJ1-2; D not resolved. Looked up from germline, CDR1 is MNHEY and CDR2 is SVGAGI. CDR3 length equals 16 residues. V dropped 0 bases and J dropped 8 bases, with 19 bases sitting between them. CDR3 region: CASSYSIGVQRAGYTF. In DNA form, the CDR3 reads TGTGCCAGCAGTTACTCGATCGGGGTACAACGAGCCGGCTACACCTTC.

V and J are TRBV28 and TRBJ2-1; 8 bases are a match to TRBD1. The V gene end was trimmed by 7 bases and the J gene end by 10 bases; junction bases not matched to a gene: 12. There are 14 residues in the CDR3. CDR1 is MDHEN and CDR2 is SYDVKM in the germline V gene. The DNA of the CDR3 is TGTGCCAGCATTGATCCCGGGACAGGATCCGAGCAGTTCTTC. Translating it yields CASIDPGTGSEQFF.

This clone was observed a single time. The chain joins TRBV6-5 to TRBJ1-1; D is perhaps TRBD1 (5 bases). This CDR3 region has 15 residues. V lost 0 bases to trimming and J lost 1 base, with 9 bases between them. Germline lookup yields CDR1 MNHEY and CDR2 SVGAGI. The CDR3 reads CASSYSNQGNTEAFF. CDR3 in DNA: TGTGCCAGCAGTTACTCGAATCAGGGGAACACTGAAGCTTTCTTT.

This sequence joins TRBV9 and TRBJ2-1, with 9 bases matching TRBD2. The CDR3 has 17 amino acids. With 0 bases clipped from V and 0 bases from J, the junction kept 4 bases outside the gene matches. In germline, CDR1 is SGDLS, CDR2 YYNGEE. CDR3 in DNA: TGTGCCAGCAGCGTAGGGGTAGCGGGGGTCTCCTACAATGAGCAGTTCTTC. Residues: CASSVGVAGVSYNEQFF. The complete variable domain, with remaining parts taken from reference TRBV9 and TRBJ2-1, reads DSGVTQTPKHLITATGQRVTLRCSPRSGDLSVYWYQQSLDQGLQFLIQYYNGEERAKGNILERFSAQQFPDLHSELNLSSLELGDSALYFCASSVGVAGVSYNEQFFGPGTRLTVL.

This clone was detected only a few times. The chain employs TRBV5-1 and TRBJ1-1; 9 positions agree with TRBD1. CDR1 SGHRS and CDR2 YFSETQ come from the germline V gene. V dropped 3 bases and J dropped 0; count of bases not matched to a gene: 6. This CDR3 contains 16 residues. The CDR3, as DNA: TGCGCCAGCAGCTCCGGGACAGGGACAATGAACACTGAAGCTTTCTTT. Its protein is CASSSGTGTMNTEAFF.

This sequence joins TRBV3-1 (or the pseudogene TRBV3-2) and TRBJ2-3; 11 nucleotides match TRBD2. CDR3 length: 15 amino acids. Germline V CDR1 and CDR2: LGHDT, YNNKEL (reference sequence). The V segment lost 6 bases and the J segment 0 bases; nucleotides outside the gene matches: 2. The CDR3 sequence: CASRTSGRSTDTQYF. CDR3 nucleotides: TGTGCCAGCAGAACTAGCGGGAGAAGCACAGATACGCAGTATTTT.

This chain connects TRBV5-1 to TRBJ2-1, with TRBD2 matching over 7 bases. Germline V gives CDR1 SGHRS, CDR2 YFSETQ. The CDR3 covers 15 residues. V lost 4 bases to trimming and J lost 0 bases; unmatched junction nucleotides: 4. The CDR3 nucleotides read TGCGCCAGCAGCCGCGGGAGTAACTCCTACAATGAGCAGTTCTTC. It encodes CASSRGSNSYNEQFF. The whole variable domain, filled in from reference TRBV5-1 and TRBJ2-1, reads KAGVTQTPRYLIKTRGQQVTLSCSPISGHRSVSWYQQTPGQGLQFLFEYFSETQRNKGNFPGRFSGRQFSNSRSEMNVSTLELGDSALYLCASSRGSNSYNEQFFGPGTRLTVL.

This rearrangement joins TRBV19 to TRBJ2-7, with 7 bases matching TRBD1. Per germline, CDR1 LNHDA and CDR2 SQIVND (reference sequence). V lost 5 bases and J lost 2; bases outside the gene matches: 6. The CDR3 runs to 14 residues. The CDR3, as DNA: TGTGCCAGTAGTCGACAGGGTGGAACCTACGAGCAGTACTTC. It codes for CASSRQGGTYEQYF. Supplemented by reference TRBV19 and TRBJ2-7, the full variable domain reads DGGITQSPKYLFRKEGQNVTLSCEQNLNHDAMYWYRQDPGQGLRLIYYSQIVNDFQKGDIAEGYSVSREKKESFPLTVTSAQKNPTAFYLCASSRQGGTYEQYFGPGTRLTVT.

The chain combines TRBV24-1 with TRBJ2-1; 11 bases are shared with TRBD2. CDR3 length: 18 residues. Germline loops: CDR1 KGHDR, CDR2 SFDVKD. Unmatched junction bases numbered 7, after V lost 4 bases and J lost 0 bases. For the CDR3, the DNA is TGTGCCACCAGTGACAGTGGACTAGCGGGTATCTCCTACAATGAGCAGTTCTTC. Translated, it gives CATSDSGLAGISYNEQFF.

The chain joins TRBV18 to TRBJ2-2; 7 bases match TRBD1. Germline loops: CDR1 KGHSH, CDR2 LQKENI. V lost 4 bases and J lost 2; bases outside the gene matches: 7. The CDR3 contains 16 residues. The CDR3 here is CASSLRQGDNTGELFF. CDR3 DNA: TGTGCCAGCTCACTTCGACAGGGAGACAACACCGGGGAGCTGTTTTTT.

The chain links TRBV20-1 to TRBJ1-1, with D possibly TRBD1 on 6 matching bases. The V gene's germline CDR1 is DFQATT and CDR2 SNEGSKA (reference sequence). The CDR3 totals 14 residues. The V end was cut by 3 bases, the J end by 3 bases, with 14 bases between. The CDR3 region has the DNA TGCAGTGCTAGTCATCCCTCAGGGGACACTGAAGCTTTCTTT. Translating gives CSASHPSGDTEAFF.

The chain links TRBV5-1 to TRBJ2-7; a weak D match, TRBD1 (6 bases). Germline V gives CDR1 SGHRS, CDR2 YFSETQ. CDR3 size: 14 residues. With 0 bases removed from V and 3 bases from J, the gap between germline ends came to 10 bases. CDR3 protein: CASSLETGYYEQYF. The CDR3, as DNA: TGCGCCAGCAGCTTGGAAACAGGGTACTACGAGCAGTACTTC.

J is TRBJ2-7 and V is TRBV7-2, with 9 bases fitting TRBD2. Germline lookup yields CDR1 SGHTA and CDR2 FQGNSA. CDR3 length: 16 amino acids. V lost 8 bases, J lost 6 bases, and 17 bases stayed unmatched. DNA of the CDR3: TGTGCCAGCCACCCCGCCCCGGGCGGGGGGGCTTTCGAGCAGTACTTC. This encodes CASHPAPGGGAFEQYF.

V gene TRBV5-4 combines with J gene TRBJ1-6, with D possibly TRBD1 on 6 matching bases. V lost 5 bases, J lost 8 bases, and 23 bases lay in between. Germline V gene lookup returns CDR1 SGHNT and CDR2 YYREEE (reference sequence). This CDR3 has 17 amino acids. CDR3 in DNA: TGTGCCAGCAGGTCGATACAGGGCCCGCGGGCCCATTCACCCCTCCACTTT. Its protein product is CASRSIQGPRAHSPLHF.

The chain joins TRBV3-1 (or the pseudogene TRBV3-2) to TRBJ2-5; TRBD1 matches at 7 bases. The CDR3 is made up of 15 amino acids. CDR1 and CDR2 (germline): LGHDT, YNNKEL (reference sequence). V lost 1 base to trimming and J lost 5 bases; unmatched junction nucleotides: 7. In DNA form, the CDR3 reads TGTGCCAGCAGCCAAGCCAGGGGGTTCGGCGAGACCCAGTACTTC. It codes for CASSQARGFGETQYF.

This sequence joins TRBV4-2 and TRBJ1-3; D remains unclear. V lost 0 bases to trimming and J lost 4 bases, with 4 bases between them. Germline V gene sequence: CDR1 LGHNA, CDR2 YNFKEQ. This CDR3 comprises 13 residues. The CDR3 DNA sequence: TGTGCCAGCAGCCAAGATCAGGGAAACACCATATATTTT. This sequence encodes CASSQDQGNTIYF.

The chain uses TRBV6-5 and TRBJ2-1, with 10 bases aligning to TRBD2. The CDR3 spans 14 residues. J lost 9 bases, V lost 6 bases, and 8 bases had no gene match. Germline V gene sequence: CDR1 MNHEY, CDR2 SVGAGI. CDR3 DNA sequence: TGTGCCAGCAGCCGGGGACTAGCGAGATTTGAGCAGTTCTTC. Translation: CASSRGLARFEQFF.

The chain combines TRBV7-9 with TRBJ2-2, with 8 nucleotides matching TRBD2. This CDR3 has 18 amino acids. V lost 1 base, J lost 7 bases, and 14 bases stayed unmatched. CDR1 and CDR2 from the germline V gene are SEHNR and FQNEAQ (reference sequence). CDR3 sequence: CASSLGNSGTRNVGELFF. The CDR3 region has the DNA TGTGCCAGCAGCTTAGGGAACTCCGGGACTAGAAATGTCGGGGAGCTGTTTTTT.